This paragraph reports one T cell receptor beta chain. V shed 2 bases and J shed 6 bases, with 13 bases lying between them. The CDR3 extends over 15 amino acids. The germline CDR1 and CDR2 sequences are SGHTA and FQGNSA. This table comes from immunoSEQ multiplex PCR, and its TCRdb copy is limited to in-frame clones, with some not included. This repertoire shows some 740,000 clones, nearly 95% found once; its top ten account for around 24%. The data are from a study of shared clonotypes between healthy human individuals. The naive CD8 population came from CD45RO-negative cells selected for CCR7, without terminally differentiated effector memory CD45RA+ cells. Donors comprised healthy HIV-negative adults lacking recent acute infections or vaccinations.

V is TRBV7-2 and J is TRBJ1-4; D unclear. Sequenced input: naive CD8+ T cells sorted from blood. The receptor was isolated from a man aged 30 to 45 in good health. CDR3 region: CASSLIGREDEKLFF. The CDR3 DNA is TGTGCCAGCAGCTTAATCGGAAGGGAAGATGAAAAACTGTTTTTT. Full variable domain (outside the CDR3, taken from reference TRBV7-2 and TRBJ1-4): GAGVSQSPSNKVTEKGKDVELRCDPISGHTALYWYRQSLGQGLEFLIYFQGNSAPDKSGLPSDRFSAERTGGSVSTLTIQRTQQEDSAVYLCASSLIGREDEKLFFGSGTQLSVL.